The TCR beta chain described here comes from a study of CD8 T cell repertoires and HIV-1 epitope variants. Study overall: Control wells had CMV/EBV/flu peptides, negative Ebola AY9, or no peptide. Tested: three Gag epitope families, Nef HW9 and YT9. Separate from the cultures, 1M uncultured T cells served as baseline.

V lost 6 bases to trimming and J lost 4 bases; unmatched junction nucleotides: 9. The germline V gene encodes CDR1 SNHLY and CDR2 FYNNEI. There are 15 residues in the CDR3. Only in-frame clones appear in the TCRdb table, and some are missing; sequencing was by immunoSEQ multiplex PCR. The sample comprises under 100,000 clones, roughly 80% of which are singletons, and 20% to 30% rests with the top ten. Points on this clone: The antigen is unknown.

Study findings and constraints: Ten or so TCR beta clonotypes were antigen-specific, six apparently recognizing autologous or escape variants.

Sequencing used uncultured baseline CD8+ T cells from peripheral blood mononuclear cells (PBMCs). The sequence was obtained from a male donor with HIV. The chain recombines TRBV2 with TRBJ1-5; 7 nucleotides match TRBD1. CDR3 sequence: CASRPQGGGNQPQHF. The CDR3 nucleotides are TGTGCCAGCAGACCCCAGGGGGGGGGAAATCAGCCCCAGCATTTT.